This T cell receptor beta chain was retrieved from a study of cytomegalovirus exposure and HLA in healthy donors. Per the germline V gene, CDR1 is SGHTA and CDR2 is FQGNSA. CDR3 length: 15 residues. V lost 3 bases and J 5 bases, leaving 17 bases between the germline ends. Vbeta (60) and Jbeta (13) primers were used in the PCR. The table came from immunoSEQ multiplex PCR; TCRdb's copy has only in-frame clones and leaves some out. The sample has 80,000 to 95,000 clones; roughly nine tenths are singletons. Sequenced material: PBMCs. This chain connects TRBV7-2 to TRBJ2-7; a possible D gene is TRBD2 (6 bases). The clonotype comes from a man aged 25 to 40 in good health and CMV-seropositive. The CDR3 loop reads CASSFGGQRGDEQYF. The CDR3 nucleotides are TGTGCCAGCAGCTTCGGGGGTCAGCGCGGAGACGAGCAGTACTTC.